Listed below are T cell receptor beta chains from one sample, sequenced in a study of cytomegalovirus exposure and HLA in healthy donors. Profiling relied on immunoSEQ multiplex PCR, and the TCRdb table lists in-frame clones only, not all of them. The sample has about 140,000 clones; 79% are singletons. Sequenced: PBMCs. These receptors were collected from a man younger than 30 in good health and CMV-seronegative. Both conserved end residues are part of each CDR3. The D gene is left open where the match is weak. Part of the rows lack a size; the others show once, few, many or a class for expanded clones.

j_call	clone_size	v_call	d_call	cdr3_nt	cdr3_aa
TRBJ2-7	-	TRBV4-3	TRBD1	TGCGCCAGCAGCCAAGATGGTCCGGGACAGGGTGGCGACGAGCAGTACTTC	CASSQDGPGQGGDEQYF
TRBJ1-1	-	TRBV7-9	TRBD1	TGTGCCAGCAGCACGGGACAGGGCCCTGAAGCTTTCTTT	CASSTGQGPEAFF
TRBJ1-3	-	TRBV6-1	-	TGTGCCAGCAGTGCACCTTCAGGTGCTGGAAACACCATATATTTT	CASSAPSGAGNTIYF
TRBJ1-4	-	TRBV9	-	TGTGCCAGCAGCGCCACAGGGTTATCCACTAATGAAAAACTGTTTTTT	CASSATGLSTNEKLFF
TRBJ1-5	few	TRBV27	TRBD1	TGTGCCAGCAGGCCGGGACAGGGAAACCAGCCCCAGCATTTT	CASRPGQGNQPQHF
TRBJ2-3	-	TRBV9	-	TGTGCCAGCAGCCCAGGGACTTTTCTCACAGATACGCAGTATTTT	CASSPGTFLTDTQYF
TRBJ1-2	-	TRBV2	-	TGTGCCAGCAGTGCCGCCGGTAACTATGGCTACACCTTC	CASSAAGNYGYTF
TRBJ1-1	-	TRBV5-4	-	TGTGCCAGCAGCACCCTACAGGGTAAGGACACTGAAGCTTTCTTT	CASSTLQGKDTEAFF
TRBJ1-5	-	TRBV21-1	-	TGTGCCAGCAGTTTACTTCCATGCACAGGGGAGATTGGATATCAGCCCCAGCATTTT	CASSLLPCTGEIGYQPQHF
TRBJ2-7	-	TRBV18	TRBD1	TGTGCCAGCTCACTCTCGGGACAGGGAACCTACGAGCAGTACTTC	CASSLSGQGTYEQYF
TRBJ2-2	-	TRBV5-4	TRBD1	TGTGCCACCCAGGACAGGCGATTATACACCGGGGAGCTGTTTTTT	CATQDRRLYTGELFF
TRBJ2-4	-	TRBV18	TRBD1	TGTGCCAGCTCCGAGTACAGGGGCGGACAAGTAGGCATTCAGTACTTC	CASSEYRGGQVGIQYF
TRBJ1-2	-	TRBV19	-	TGTGCCAGTAGTATGTACCTAGGCTATGGCTACACCTTC	CASSMYLGYGYTF
TRBJ2-7	-	TRBV15	-	TGTGCCACCAGTTCGGTCCAGGATGCCTCCTACGAGCAGTACTTC	CATSSVQDASYEQYF
TRBJ1-3	-	TRBV5-1	-	TGCGCCAGCAGCTTGGCGACAGGAGGCTCTGGAAACACCATATATTTT	CASSLATGGSGNTIYF
TRBJ2-5	few	TRBV5-6	TRBD2	TGTGCCAGCAGCTTGGTGGGACTAGCGGGGGGGCGAGAGACCCAGTACTTC	CASSLVGLAGGRETQYF
TRBJ2-3	once	TRBV7-9	-	TGTGCCAGCAGCTTATCAGGGGACCCCACAGATACGCAGTATTTT	CASSLSGDPTDTQYF
TRBJ2-2	few	TRBV5-1	-	TGCGCCAGCAGCATACAGGTCACCGGGGAGCTGTTTTTT	CASSIQVTGELFF
TRBJ1-3	-	TRBV7-6	-	TGTGCCAGCAGCCCGGGACAAAGCTCTGGAAACACCATATATTTT	CASSPGQSSGNTIYF
TRBJ2-1	once	TRBV7-2	TRBD1	TGTGCCAGCAGCTTAGGGACAGGGGTCCATGAGCAGTTCTTC	CASSLGTGVHEQFF
TRBJ2-1	-	TRBV5-1	-	TGCGCCAGCAGCTTGGGGACTTACAATGAGCAGTTCTTC	CASSLGTYNEQFF
TRBJ2-1	once	TRBV5-1	TRBD1	TGCGCCAGCAGCTTGGGGACAGGGGGTGGGAGTGATGAGCAGTTCTTC	CASSLGTGGGSDEQFF
TRBJ1-1	-	TRBV7-9	-	TGTGCCAGCAGCGTCAGGGAATTGAACACTGAAGCTTTCTTT	CASSVRELNTEAFF
TRBJ1-4	-	TRBV7-9	TRBD1	TGTTCCAGCAGCTTGGGACAGGGGGTGGAGGAAAAACTGTTTTTT	CSSSLGQGVEEKLFF
TRBJ2-2	-	TRBV30	TRBD1	TGTGCCTGGTACAGGGGTGGCACCGGGGAGCTGTTTTTT	CAWYRGGTGELFF
TRBJ2-5	-	TRBV5-5	TRBD1	TGTGCCAGCAGCCCTCAGACAGGGGGCGGGTCAGAGACCCAGTACTTC	CASSPQTGGGSETQYF
TRBJ1-2	few	TRBV15	-	TGTGCCACCAGCAGGGAGGGGAACTATGGCTACACCTTC	CATSREGNYGYTF
TRBJ2-2	-	TRBV4-3	TRBD1	TGCGCCAGCAGCCGAAGAGGGACAGGAGGCAACACCGGGGAGCTGTTTTTT	CASSRRGTGGNTGELFF
TRBJ1-2	-	TRBV29-1	-	TGCAGCGTGGGACACACGGAGGATCCTAACTATGGCTACACCTTC	CSVGHTEDPNYGYTF
TRBJ1-1	few	TRBV9	-	TGTGCCAGCAGTGCTTTCGAGGGGGACACTGAAGCTTTCTTT	CASSAFEGDTEAFF
TRBJ2-7	-	TRBV4-1	TRBD1	TGCGCCAGCAGCCTCCCCGGGCAGGGGGCTAACGAGCAGTACTTC	CASSLPGQGANEQYF
TRBJ2-7	-	TRBV6-1	-	TGTGCCAGCAGTCCCGGGTCTTCCTACGAGCAGTACTTC	CASSPGSSYEQYF
TRBJ2-7	-	TRBV7-9	-	TGTGCCAGCAGCCCACAGATAACCTACGAGCAGTACTTC	CASSPQITYEQYF
TRBJ2-7	-	TRBV27	TRBD1	TGTGCCAGCAGTTTCTCCGGGACAGGGCTTTCCTACGAGCAGTACTTC	CASSFSGTGLSYEQYF
TRBJ1-1	few	TRBV30	-	TGTGCCTGGAGGGGCTCGAACACTGAAGCTTTCTTT	CAWRGSNTEAFF
TRBJ2-3	-	TRBV18	-	TGTGCCAGCTCACCCATAGGGGGAACCACAGATACGCAGTATTTT	CASSPIGGTTDTQYF
TRBJ2-7	-	TRBV4-1	-	TGCGCCAGCAGCCTTATAACGGGCGGTACTAGCTCCTACGAGCAGTACTTC	CASSLITGGTSSYEQYF
TRBJ2-1	-	TRBV2	TRBD1	TGTGCCAGCAGAAACAGGGGATCTGAGCAGTTCTTC	CASRNRGSEQFF
TRBJ1-5	-	TRBV7-2	TRBD1	TGTGCCAGCAGCTTAGCCCGGACAGGCTATAGCAATCAGCCCCAGCATTTT	CASSLARTGYSNQPQHF
TRBJ2-7	-	TRBV19	TRBD1	TGTGCCAGTAGTATAGGTCGCCAGGGACAGTACTACGAGCAGTACTTC	CASSIGRQGQYYEQYF
TRBJ1-1	few	TRBV4-1	-	TGCGCCAGCAGCCATCGAGGCACTGAAGCTTTCTTT	CASSHRGTEAFF
TRBJ1-6	-	TRBV30	-	TGTGCCTGGTCATCAGGGATTGGTAATTCACCCCTCCACTTT	CAWSSGIGNSPLHF
TRBJ1-1	-	TRBV7-9	TRBD1	TGTGCCAGCAGCCGTACTAACAGGGGCAGGATGAACACTGAAGCTTTCTTT	CASSRTNRGRMNTEAFF
TRBJ2-1	once	TRBV27	TRBD1	TGTGCCAGCAGTCCACTGGACAGGACGTACGATGAGCAGTTCTTC	CASSPLDRTYDEQFF
TRBJ1-6	-	TRBV15	TRBD1	TGTGCCACCAGCAGGGGACAGGCTAATTCACCCCTCCACTTT	CATSRGQANSPLHF
TRBJ1-1	once	TRBV27	TRBD1	TGTGCCAGCAGCCAAGGGGGCTGGGGCACTGAAGCTTTCTTT	CASSQGGWGTEAFF
TRBJ2-7	-	TRBV9	TRBD2	TGTGCCAGCAGCGTAGGTAGCGGGGGTCCATACGAGCAGTACTTC	CASSVGSGGPYEQYF
TRBJ1-5	-	TRBV7-6	-	TGTGCCAGCAGCTTAGTACGGAATCAGCCCCAGCATTTT	CASSLVRNQPQHF
TRBJ1-2	-	TRBV30	-	TGTGCCTGGAGTGTACGGGGGGCGGGAGGCTACACCTTC	CAWSVRGAGGYTF
TRBJ1-2	-	TRBV10-3	-	TGTGCCATCAGTGAGTCGAGGTACGGGGGAAGCGATGGCTACACCTTC	CAISESRYGGSDGYTF
TRBJ1-2	-	TRBV14	-	TGTGCCAGCAGCCAGCGGCTATATGGCTACACCTTC	CASSQRLYGYTF
TRBJ2-3	-	TRBV5-6	-	TGTGCCAGCAGCTCCACCAAGGCCGGGAACTCACGGGATACGCAGTATTTT	CASSSTKAGNSRDTQYF
TRBJ1-6	-	TRBV9	-	TGTGCCAGCAGCGGAGGCTCCTATAATTCACCCCTCCACTTT	CASSGGSYNSPLHF